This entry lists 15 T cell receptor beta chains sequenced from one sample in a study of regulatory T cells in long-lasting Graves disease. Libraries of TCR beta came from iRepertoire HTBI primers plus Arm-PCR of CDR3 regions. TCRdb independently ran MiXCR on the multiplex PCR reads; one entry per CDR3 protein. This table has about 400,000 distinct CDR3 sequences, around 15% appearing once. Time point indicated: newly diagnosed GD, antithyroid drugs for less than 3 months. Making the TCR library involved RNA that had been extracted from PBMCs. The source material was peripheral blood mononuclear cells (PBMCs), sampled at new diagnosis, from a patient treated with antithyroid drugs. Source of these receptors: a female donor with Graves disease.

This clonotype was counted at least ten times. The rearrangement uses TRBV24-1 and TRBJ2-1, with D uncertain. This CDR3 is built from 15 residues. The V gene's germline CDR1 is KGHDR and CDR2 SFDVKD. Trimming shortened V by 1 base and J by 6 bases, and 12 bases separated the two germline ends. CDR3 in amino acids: CATSDFAQGGNEQFF. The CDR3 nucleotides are TGTGCCACCAGTGATTTTGCTCAAGGCGGCAATGAGCAGTTCTTC.

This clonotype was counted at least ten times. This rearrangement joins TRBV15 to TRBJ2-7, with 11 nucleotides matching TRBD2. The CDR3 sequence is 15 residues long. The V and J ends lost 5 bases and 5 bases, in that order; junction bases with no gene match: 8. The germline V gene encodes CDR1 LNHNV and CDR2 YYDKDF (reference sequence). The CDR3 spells CATSGGRLAGHEQYF. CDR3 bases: TGTGCCACCAGCGGGGGGAGACTAGCGGGGCACGAGCAGTACTTC.

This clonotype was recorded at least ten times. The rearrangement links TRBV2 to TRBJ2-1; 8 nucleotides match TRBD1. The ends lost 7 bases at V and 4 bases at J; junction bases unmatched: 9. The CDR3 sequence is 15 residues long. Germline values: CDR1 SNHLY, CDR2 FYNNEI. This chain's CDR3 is CASKSMGQAYNEQFF. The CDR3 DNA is TGTGCCAGCAAATCCATGGGACAGGCATACAATGAGCAGTTCTTC. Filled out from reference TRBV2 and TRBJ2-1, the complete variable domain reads EPEVTQTPSHQVTQMGQEVILRCVPISNHLYFYWYRQILGQKVEFLVSFYNNEISEKSEIFDDQFSVERPDGSNFTLKIRSTKLEDSAMYFCASKSMGQAYNEQFFGPGTRLTVL.

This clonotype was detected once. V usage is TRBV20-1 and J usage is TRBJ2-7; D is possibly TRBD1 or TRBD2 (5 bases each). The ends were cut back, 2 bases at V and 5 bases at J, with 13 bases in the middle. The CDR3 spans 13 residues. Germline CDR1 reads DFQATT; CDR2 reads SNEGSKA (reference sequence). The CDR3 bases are TGCAGTGCTAGATCCTGGGGGATGAACGAGCAGTACTTC. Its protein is CSARSWGMNEQYF.

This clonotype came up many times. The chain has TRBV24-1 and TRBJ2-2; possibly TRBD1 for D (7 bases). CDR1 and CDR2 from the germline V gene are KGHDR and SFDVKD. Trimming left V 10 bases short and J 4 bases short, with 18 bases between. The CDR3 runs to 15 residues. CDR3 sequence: CATSMAGQITGELFF. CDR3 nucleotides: TGTGCCACGTCCATGGCGGGACAGATCACCGGGGAGCTGTTTTTT.

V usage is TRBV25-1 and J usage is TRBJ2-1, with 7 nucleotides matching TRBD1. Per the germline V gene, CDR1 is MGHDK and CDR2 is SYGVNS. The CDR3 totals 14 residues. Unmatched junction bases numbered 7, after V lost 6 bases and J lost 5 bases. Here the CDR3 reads CASSLGQRNNEQFF. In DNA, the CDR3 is TGTGCCAGCAGCTTGGGACAGCGGAACAATGAGCAGTTCTTC.

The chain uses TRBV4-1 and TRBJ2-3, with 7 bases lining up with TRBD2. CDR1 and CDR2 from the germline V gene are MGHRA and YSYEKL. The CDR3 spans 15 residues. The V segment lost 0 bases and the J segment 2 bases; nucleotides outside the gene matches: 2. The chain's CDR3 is CASSQEGDYTDTQYF. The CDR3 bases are TGCGCCAGCAGCCAAGAAGGGGACTACACAGATACGCAGTATTTT.

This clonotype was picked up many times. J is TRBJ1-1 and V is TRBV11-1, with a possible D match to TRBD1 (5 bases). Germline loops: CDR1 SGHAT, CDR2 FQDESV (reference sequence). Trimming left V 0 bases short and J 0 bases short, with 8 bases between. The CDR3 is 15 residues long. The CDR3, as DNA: TGTGCCAGCAGCTTAGCCAGGGAAGTGAACACTGAAGCTTTCTTT. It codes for CASSLAREVNTEAFF.

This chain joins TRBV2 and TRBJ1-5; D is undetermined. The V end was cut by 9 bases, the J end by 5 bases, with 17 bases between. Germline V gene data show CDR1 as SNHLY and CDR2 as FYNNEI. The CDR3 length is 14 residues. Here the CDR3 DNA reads TGTGCCAGTACGGAGGGAGCAAAATATCAGCCCCAGCATTTT. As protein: CASTEGAKYQPQHF.

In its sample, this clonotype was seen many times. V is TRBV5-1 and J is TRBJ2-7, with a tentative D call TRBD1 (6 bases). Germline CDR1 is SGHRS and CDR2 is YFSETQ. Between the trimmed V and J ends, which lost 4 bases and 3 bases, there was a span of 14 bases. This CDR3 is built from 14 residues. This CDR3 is CASSPPGQNYEQYF. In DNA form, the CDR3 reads TGCGCCAGCAGCCCTCCGGGACAAAACTACGAGCAGTACTTC.

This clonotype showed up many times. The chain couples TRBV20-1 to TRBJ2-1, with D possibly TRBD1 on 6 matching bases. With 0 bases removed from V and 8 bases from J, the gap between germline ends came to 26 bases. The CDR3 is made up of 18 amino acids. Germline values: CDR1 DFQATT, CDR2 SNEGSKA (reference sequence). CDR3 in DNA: TGCAGTGCTAGAGATCGGCTCTCCTCGGGGACATCCAGGGATGAGCAGTTCTTC. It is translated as CSARDRLSSGTSRDEQFF.

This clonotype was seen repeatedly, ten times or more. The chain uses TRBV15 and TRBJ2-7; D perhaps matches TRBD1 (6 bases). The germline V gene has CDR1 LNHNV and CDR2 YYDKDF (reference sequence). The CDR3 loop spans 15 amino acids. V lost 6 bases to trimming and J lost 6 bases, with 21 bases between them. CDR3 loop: CATSRLQGIPFEQYF. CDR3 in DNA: TGTGCCACCAGTCGGTTACAGGGTATTCCCTTCGAGCAGTACTTC. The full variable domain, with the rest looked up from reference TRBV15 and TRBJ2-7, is DAMVIQNPRYQVTQFGKPVTLSCSQTLNHNVMYWYQQKSSQAPKLLFHYYDKDFNNEADTPDNFQSRRPNTSFCFLDIRSPGLGDTAMYLCATSRLQGIPFEQYFGPGTRLTVT.

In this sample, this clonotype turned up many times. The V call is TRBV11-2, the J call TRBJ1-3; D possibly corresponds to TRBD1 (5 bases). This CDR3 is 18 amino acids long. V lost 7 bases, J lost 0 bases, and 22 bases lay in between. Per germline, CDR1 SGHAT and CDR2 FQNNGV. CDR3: CASIPGVGRPSSGNTIYF. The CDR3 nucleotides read TGTGCCAGCATCCCGGGGGTGGGGAGGCCGAGCTCTGGAAACACCATATATTTT.

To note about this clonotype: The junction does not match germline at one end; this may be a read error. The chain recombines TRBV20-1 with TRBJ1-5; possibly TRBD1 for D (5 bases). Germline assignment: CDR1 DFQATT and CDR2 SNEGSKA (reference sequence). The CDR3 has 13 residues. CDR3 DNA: TGCAGTGCTAATGGGCGGGGCAATCGGCCCCAGCATTTT. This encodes CSANGRGNRPQHF.

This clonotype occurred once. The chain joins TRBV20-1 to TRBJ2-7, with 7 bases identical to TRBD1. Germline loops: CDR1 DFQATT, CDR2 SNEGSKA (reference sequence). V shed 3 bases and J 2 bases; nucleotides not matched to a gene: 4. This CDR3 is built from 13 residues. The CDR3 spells CSASDRVTYEQYF. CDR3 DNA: TGCAGTGCTAGCGACAGGGTGACCTACGAGCAGTACTTC.